This TCR beta chain stems from a study of shared clonotypes between healthy human individuals. The CDR3 has 15 amino acids. V gave up 0 bases and J gave up 4 bases, with 13 bases separating them. Per the germline V gene, CDR1 is SGHNT and CDR2 is YYREEE (reference sequence). Using immunoSEQ multiplex PCR, the repertoire was profiled, and TCRdb retains in-frame clones only, with some absent. The sample includes approximately 940,000 clones, around 80% seen only once; the top ten take nearly 1.5%. The sequence came from a man between 18 and 29 years old in good health. Sequenced sample: memory CD4+ T cells sorted from blood. As for subset: CD45RA-negative fraction. V gene TRBV5-4 combines with J gene TRBJ2-5, with a weak D call TRBD2 (6 bases). The CDR3 reads CASSLEGGTRETQYF. The CDR3 nucleotides are TGTGCCAGCAGCTTGGAGGGCGGGACCAGAGAGACCCAGTACTTC.